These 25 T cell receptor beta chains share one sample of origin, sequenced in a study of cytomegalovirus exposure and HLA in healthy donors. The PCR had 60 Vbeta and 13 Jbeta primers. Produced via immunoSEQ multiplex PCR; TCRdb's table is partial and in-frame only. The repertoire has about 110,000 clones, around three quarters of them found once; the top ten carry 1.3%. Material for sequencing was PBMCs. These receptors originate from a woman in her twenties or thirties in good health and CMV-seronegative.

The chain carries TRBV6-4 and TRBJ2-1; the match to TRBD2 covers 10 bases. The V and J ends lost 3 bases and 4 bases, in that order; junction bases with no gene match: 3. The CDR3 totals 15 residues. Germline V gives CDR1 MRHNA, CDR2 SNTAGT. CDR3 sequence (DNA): TGTGCCAGCAGTGAGGGACTAGCGAGTTACAATGAGCAGTTCTTC. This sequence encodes CASSEGLASYNEQFF.

Here the CDR3 reads CASSYGQGVYNEQFF. In nucleotides, the CDR3 is TGTGCCAGCAGCTACGGACAGGGGGTTTACAATGAGCAGTTCTTC. The genes are TRBV9 and TRBJ2-1, with 10 bases aligning to TRBD1. Germline V CDR1 and CDR2: SGDLS, YYNGEE. With 4 bases clipped from V and 4 bases from J, the junction kept 5 bases outside the gene matches. The CDR3 is made up of 15 amino acids.

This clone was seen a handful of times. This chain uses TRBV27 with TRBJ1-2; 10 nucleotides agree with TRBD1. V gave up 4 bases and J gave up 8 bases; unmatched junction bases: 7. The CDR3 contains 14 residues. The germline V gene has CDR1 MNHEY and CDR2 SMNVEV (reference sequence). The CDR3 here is CASSWDRGLYGYTF. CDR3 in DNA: TGTGCCAGCAGTTGGGACAGGGGATTATACGGCTACACCTTC.

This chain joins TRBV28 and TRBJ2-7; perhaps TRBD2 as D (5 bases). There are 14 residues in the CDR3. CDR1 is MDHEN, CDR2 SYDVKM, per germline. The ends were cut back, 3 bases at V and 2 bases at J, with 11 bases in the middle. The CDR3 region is CASSLVYGAYEQYF. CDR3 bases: TGTGCCAGCAGTTTGGTGTACGGGGCCTACGAGCAGTACTTC.

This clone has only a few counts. CDR3 in amino acids: CASSFSGQQGELFF. CDR3 nucleotide sequence: TGTGCCAGCAGCTTTTCGGGACAGCAAGGGGAGCTGTTTTTT. This chain uses TRBV11-3 with TRBJ2-2, with 7 nucleotides matching TRBD1. Losses at the gene ends were 3 bases for V and 8 bases for J; bases not matched to a gene: 6. CDR3 length: 14 amino acids. CDR1 and CDR2 from the germline V gene are SGHNT and YENEEA.

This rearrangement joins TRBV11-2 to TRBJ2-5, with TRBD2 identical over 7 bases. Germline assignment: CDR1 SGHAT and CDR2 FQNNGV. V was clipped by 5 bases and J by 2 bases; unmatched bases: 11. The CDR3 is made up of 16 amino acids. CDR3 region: CASSAWPGGEQETQYF. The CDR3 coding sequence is TGTGCCAGCAGCGCGTGGCCGGGGGGAGAACAAGAGACCCAGTACTTC.

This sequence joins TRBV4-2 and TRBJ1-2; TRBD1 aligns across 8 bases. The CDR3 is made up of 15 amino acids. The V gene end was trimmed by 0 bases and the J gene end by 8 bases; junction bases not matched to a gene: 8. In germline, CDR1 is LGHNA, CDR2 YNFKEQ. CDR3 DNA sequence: TGTGCCAGCAGCCAAGATCCGGGACAGGTGGACGGCTACACCTTC. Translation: CASSQDPGQVDGYTF.

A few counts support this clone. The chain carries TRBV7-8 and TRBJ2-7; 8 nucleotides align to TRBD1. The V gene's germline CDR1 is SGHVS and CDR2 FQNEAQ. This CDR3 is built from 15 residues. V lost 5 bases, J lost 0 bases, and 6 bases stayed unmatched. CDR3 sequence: CASSPRTGSSYEQYF. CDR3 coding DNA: TGTGCCAGCAGCCCCCGGACAGGGAGCTCCTACGAGCAGTACTTC.

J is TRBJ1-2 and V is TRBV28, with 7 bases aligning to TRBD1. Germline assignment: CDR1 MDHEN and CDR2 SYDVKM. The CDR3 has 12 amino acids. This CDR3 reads CAAEGAPYGYTF. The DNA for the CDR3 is TGTGCTGCGGAGGGGGCGCCCTATGGCTACACCTTC.

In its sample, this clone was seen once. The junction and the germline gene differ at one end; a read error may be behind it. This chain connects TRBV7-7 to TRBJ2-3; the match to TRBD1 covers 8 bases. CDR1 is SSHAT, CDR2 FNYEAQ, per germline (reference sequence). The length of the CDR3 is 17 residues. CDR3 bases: TGTGCTAGCAGCTTAGCCCGAGGACAGGGTTACACAGATACGCAGTATTTT. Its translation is CASSLARGQGYTDTQYF. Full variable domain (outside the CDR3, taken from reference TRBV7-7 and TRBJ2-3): GAGVSQSPRYKVTKRGQDVTLRCDPISSHATLYWYQQALGQGPEFLTYFNYEAQPDKSGLPSDRFSAERPEGSISTLTIQRTEQRDSAMYRCASSLARGQGYTDTQYFGPGTRLTVL.

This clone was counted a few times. DNA for the CDR3: TGTGCCAGCAGCTTAGCTGTGGGCATTACCGAGCAGTACTTC. Encoded protein: CASSLAVGITEQYF. This chain joins TRBV7-9 and TRBJ2-7, with D uncertain. In germline, CDR1 is SEHNR, CDR2 FQNEAQ (reference sequence). The V end was cut by 0 bases, the J end by 6 bases, with 12 bases between. This CDR3 region has 14 residues.

The CDR3 DNA follows: TGTGCCAGTAGTATTAGCCGACTAGCGGGGGGAAAGGAGCAGTTCTTC. Its protein is CASSISRLAGGKEQFF. This sequence joins TRBV19 and TRBJ2-1; 13 bases agree with TRBD2. Germline CDR1 LNHDA, CDR2 SQIVND (reference sequence). V lost 3 bases and J lost 10; bases outside the gene matches: 9. This CDR3 spans 16 amino acids.

CDR3 sequence reads: CASSASVDINEKLFF. CDR3 DNA sequence: TGTGCCAGCAGCGCGTCAGTTGACATCAATGAAAAACTGTTTTTT. The rearrangement uses TRBV9 and TRBJ1-4; D ambiguous. CDR3 length: 15 amino acids. In germline, CDR1 is SGDLS, CDR2 YYNGEE. Trimming took 3 bases from V and 5 from J, leaving 14 bases between them. Based on the CDR3 plus reference TRBV9 and TRBJ1-4, the full variable domain is DSGVTQTPKHLITATGQRVTLRCSPRSGDLSVYWYQQSLDQGLQFLIQYYNGEERAKGNILERFSAQQFPDLHSELNLSSLELGDSALYFCASSASVDINEKLFFGSGTQLSVL.

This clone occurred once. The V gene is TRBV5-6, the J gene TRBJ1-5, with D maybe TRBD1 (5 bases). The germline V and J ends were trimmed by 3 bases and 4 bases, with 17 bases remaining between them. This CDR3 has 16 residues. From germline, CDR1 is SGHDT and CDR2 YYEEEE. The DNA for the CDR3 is TGTGCCAGCAGCTCGAGGTGGGGGGTCGCGAATCAGCCCCAGCATTTT. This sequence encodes CASSSRWGVANQPQHF.

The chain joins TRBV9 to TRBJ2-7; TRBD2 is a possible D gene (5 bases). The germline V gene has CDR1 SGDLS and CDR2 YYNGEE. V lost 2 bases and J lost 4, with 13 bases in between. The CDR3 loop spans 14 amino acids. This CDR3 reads CASSVASSPYEQYF. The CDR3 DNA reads TGTGCCAGCAGCGTCGCTAGCTCGCCTTACGAGCAGTACTTC.

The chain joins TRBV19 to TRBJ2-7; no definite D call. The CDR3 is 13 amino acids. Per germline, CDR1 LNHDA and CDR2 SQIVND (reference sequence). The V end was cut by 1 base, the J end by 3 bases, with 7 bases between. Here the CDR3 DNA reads TGTGCCAGTAGTATAGGACACCTCTACGAGCAGTACTTC. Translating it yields CASSIGHLYEQYF. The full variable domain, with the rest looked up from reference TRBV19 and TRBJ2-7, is DGGITQSPKYLFRKEGQNVTLSCEQNLNHDAMYWYRQDPGQGLRLIYYSQIVNDFQKGDIAEGYSVSREKKESFPLTVTSAQKNPTAFYLCASSIGHLYEQYFGPGTRLTVT.

In DNA, the CDR3 is TGTGCCAGCAGCCAGTGGACAGGTGGGGCGAACACTGAAGCTTTCTTT. It is translated as CASSQWTGGANTEAFF. The chain couples TRBV14 to TRBJ1-1; 7 bases are a match to TRBD1. Trimming at V came to 3 bases and at J to 1 base, leaving 8 bases not matched to a gene. Germline-derived CDR1 and CDR2 are SGHDN and FVKESK. The CDR3 has 16 amino acids.

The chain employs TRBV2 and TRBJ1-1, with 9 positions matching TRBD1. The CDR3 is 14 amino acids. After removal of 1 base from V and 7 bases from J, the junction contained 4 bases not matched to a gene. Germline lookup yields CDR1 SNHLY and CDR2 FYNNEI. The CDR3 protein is CASSEVGQGIEAFF. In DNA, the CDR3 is TGTGCCAGCAGTGAAGTTGGACAGGGGATTGAAGCTTTCTTT.

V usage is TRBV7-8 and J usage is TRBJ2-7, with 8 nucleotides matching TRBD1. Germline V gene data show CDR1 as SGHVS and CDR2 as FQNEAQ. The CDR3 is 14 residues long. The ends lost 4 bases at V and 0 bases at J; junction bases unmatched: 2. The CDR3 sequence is CASSWDRSSYEQYF. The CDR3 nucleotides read TGTGCCAGCAGCTGGGACAGGTCCTCCTACGAGCAGTACTTC.

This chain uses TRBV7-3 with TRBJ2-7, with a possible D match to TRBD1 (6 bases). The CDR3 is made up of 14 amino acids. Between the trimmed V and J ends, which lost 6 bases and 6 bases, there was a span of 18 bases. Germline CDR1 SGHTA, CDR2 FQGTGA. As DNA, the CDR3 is TGTGCCAGCAGTTTTACACAGGGATCGGGCGAGCAGTACTTC. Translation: CASSFTQGSGEQYF.

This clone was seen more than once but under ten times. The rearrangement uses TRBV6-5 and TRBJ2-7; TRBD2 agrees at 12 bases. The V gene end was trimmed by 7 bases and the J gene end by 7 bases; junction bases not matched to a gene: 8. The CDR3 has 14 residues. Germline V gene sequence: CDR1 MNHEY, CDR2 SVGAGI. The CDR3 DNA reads TGTGCCAGCACCAGACTAGCGGGGGTCGGGGAGCAGTACTTC. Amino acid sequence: CASTRLAGVGEQYF.

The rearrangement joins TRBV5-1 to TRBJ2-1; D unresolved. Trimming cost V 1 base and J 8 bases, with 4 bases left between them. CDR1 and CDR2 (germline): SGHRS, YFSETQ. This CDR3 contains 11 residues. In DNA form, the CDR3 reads TGCGCCAGCAGCTTGTCCGATGAGCAGTTCTTC. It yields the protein CASSLSDEQFF. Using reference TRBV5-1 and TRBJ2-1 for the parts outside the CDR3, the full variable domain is KAGVTQTPRYLIKTRGQQVTLSCSPISGHRSVSWYQQTPGQGLQFLFEYFSETQRNKGNFPGRFSGRQFSNSRSEMNVSTLELGDSALYLCASSLSDEQFFGPGTRLTVL.

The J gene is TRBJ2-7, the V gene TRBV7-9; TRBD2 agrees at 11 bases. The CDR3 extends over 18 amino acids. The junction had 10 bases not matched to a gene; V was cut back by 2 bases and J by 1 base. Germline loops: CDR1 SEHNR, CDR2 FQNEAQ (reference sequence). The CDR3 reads CASSLPPGSGGASYEQYF. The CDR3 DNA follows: TGTGCCAGCAGCTTACCCCCGGGTAGCGGGGGGGCTTCCTACGAGCAGTACTTC.

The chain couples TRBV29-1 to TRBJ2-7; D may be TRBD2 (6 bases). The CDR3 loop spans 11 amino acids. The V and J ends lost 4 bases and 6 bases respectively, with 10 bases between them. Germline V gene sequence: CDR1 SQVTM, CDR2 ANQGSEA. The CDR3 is CSVVGRGEQYF. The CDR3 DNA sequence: TGCAGCGTTGTAGGGCGGGGCGAGCAGTACTTC.

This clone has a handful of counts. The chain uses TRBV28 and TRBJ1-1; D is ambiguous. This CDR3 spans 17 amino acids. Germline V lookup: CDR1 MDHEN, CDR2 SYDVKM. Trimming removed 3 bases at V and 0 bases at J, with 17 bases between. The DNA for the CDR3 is TGTGCCAGCAGTTTTTTGGCGGTAAGGGAGCTGAACACTGAAGCTTTCTTT. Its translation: CASSFLAVRELNTEAFF.